The rows below give T cell receptor beta chains drawn from one sample of a study of T and B cells in COVID-19 patients. TCRdb passed the multiplex PCR reads through MiXCR, listing each CDR3 protein once. This sample has thousands of distinct CDR3 sequences, with approximately 30% found just once. Material for sequencing was blood. These receptors were collected from a human donor with active COVID-19. CDR3s include the opening cysteine and the closing phenylalanine or tryptophan. Fields, in order: clone size, D gene, J gene, V gene, CDR3 DNA, CDR3 protein. The D gene is left open where the match is weak. Size is stated for part of the rows, as once, few or many counts, or as a class when the clone is expanded.

clone_size: few
d_call: TRBD2
j_call: TRBJ2-4
v_call: TRBV6-1
cdr3_nt: TGTGCCAGCAGGGTACCGGGACTAGCGGGAGGTGGCAAAAACATTCAGTACTTC
cdr3_aa: CASRVPGLAGGGKNIQYF

clone_size: -
d_call: TRBD1
j_call: TRBJ1-3
v_call: TRBV19
cdr3_nt: TGTGCCAGTAGTGGGGGACAGGGGGACCCCACTGGAAACACCATATATTTT
cdr3_aa: CASSGGQGDPTGNTIYF

clone_size: medium-sized
d_call: -
j_call: TRBJ2-1
v_call: TRBV10-3
cdr3_nt: TGTGCCATCAGTGAGGACCGGGACACCAATGAGCAGTTCTTC
cdr3_aa: CAISEDRDTNEQFF

clone_size: -
d_call: TRBD2
j_call: TRBJ2-1
v_call: TRBV6-5
cdr3_nt: TGTGCCAGCAGTTACGTACCTAGCGGGGGGGGTAACAATGAGCAGTTCTTC
cdr3_aa: CASSYVPSGGGNNEQFF

clone_size: few
d_call: -
j_call: TRBJ1-5
v_call: TRBV19
cdr3_nt: TGTGCCAGTAGAGGCGGCAGGGCATTCCACCAGCCCCAGCATTTT
cdr3_aa: CASRGGRAFHQPQHF

clone_size: few
d_call: TRBD2
j_call: TRBJ2-1
v_call: TRBV7-6
cdr3_nt: TGTGCCAGCAGCTCCCGACTAGCGGGGGGGTCGAGCTCCTACAATGAGCAGTTCTTC
cdr3_aa: CASSSRLAGGSSSYNEQFF

clone_size: few
d_call: TRBD2
j_call: TRBJ2-5
v_call: TRBV6-1
cdr3_nt: TGTGCCAGCAGTGAAGTTCCAGCGGGGGTGCAAGAGACCCAGTACTTC
cdr3_aa: CASSEVPAGVQETQYF

clone_size: few
d_call: -
j_call: TRBJ2-7
v_call: TRBV11-1
cdr3_nt: TGTGCCAGCAGCCAGGTCTACGGGGGGCTCTCCTACGAGCAGTACTTC
cdr3_aa: CASSQVYGGLSYEQYF

clone_size: few
d_call: -
j_call: TRBJ1-2
v_call: TRBV18
cdr3_nt: TGTGCCAGCTCACCAGCAGTCAGTGGCTACACCTTC
cdr3_aa: CASSPAVSGYTF

clone_size: -
d_call: -
j_call: TRBJ1-4
v_call: TRBV18
cdr3_nt: TGTGCCAGCTCCCGTCAGACAGTGGGCCCTAATGAAAAACTGTTTTTT
cdr3_aa: CASSRQTVGPNEKLFF

clone_size: -
d_call: -
j_call: TRBJ1-1
v_call: TRBV5-4
cdr3_nt: TGTGCCAGCAGCTTGGCCCGCGCAGCTCCTGAAGCTTTCTTT
cdr3_aa: CASSLARAAPEAFF

clone_size: few
d_call: TRBD1
j_call: TRBJ2-1
v_call: TRBV6-2/TRBV6-3
cdr3_nt: TGTGCCAGCAGTTACTCTTCAGGAACAGGGGGCGCATACAATGAGCAGTTCTTC
cdr3_aa: CASSYSSGTGGAYNEQFF

clone_size: few
d_call: -
j_call: TRBJ1-5
v_call: TRBV6-5
cdr3_nt: TGTGCCAGCAGTTACTCGTACGGTAGCAATCAGCCCCAGCATTTT
cdr3_aa: CASSYSYGSNQPQHF

clone_size: medium-sized
d_call: -
j_call: TRBJ2-2
v_call: TRBV19
cdr3_nt: TGTGCCAGTAGATTAGCTAACACCGGGGAGCTGTTTTTT
cdr3_aa: CASRLANTGELFF

clone_size: -
d_call: -
j_call: TRBJ1-5
v_call: TRBV6-5
cdr3_nt: TGTGCCAGCAGTCCCCGCGGAGGGGCTGTGGGCAATCAGCCCCAGCATTTT
cdr3_aa: CASSPRGGAVGNQPQHF

clone_size: -
d_call: -
j_call: TRBJ1-6
v_call: TRBV6-5
cdr3_nt: TGTGCCAGCGGGGACGGAATCAATTCACCCCTCCACTTT
cdr3_aa: CASGDGINSPLHF

clone_size: few
d_call: -
j_call: TRBJ2-2
v_call: TRBV6-5
cdr3_nt: TGTGCCAGCAGTTATATGTGGGACACCGGGGAGCTGTTTTTT
cdr3_aa: CASSYMWDTGELFF

clone_size: -
d_call: -
j_call: TRBJ2-3
v_call: TRBV6-2/TRBV6-3
cdr3_nt: TGTGCCAGCAGTACGGGTCGGGGGTCAGATACGCAGTATTTT
cdr3_aa: CASSTGRGSDTQYF

clone_size: few
d_call: -
j_call: TRBJ1-1
v_call: TRBV6-5
cdr3_nt: TGTGCCAGCAGTTATTACGGGACACTGAACACTGAAGCTTTCTTT
cdr3_aa: CASSYYGTLNTEAFF

clone_size: -
d_call: -
j_call: TRBJ2-5
v_call: TRBV5-1
cdr3_nt: TGCGCCAGCAGCCAGGGATCACAAGAGACCCAGTACTTC
cdr3_aa: CASSQGSQETQYF

clone_size: -
d_call: TRBD2
j_call: TRBJ2-1
v_call: TRBV6-2/TRBV6-3
cdr3_nt: TGTGCCATCCGGCAGGGACTACTCAAAGAGCAGTTCTTC
cdr3_aa: CAIRQGLLKEQFF

clone_size: -
d_call: -
j_call: TRBJ1-2
v_call: TRBV7-2
cdr3_nt: TGTGCCAGCAGCTTAGCCCTGCTAGACTACAGCCTGACCTATGGCTACACCTTC
cdr3_aa: CASSLALLDYSLTYGYTF

clone_size: few
d_call: -
j_call: TRBJ1-2
v_call: TRBV6-5
cdr3_nt: TGTGCCAGCAGTTACATAAGGGGACATCTACGAGCTAACTATGGCTACACCTTC
cdr3_aa: CASSYIRGHLRANYGYTF

clone_size: few
d_call: -
j_call: TRBJ2-3
v_call: TRBV4-3
cdr3_nt: TGCGCCAGCAGCCTGGGGTATTGGGACACATCTAGCACAGATACGCAGTATTTT
cdr3_aa: CASSLGYWDTSSTDTQYF

clone_size: few
d_call: -
j_call: TRBJ1-6
v_call: TRBV6-2/TRBV6-3
cdr3_nt: TGTGCCAGCAGCCAAGGACAACGAATTTCACCCCTCCACTTT
cdr3_aa: CASSQGQRISPLHF

clone_size: -
d_call: -
j_call: TRBJ1-2
v_call: TRBV5-4
cdr3_nt: TGTGCCAGCAGCCCTACCGGGGGAGGGACGACATATGGCTACACCTTC
cdr3_aa: CASSPTGGGTTYGYTF

clone_size: few
d_call: -
j_call: TRBJ1-1
v_call: TRBV6-5
cdr3_nt: TGTGCCAGCAGACAAATGAGTGGGGGGATGAACACTGAAGCTTTCTTT
cdr3_aa: CASRQMSGGMNTEAFF

clone_size: -
d_call: TRBD1
j_call: TRBJ2-5
v_call: TRBV7-9
cdr3_nt: TGTGCCAGCAGCCATCTACCCGGACAGGGTGGGCGGGAGACCCAGTACTTC
cdr3_aa: CASSHLPGQGGRETQYF

clone_size: few
d_call: -
j_call: TRBJ2-3
v_call: TRBV5-5
cdr3_nt: TGTGCCAGCAGCTTGGCGGCAGGGACGACAGATACGCAGTATTTT
cdr3_aa: CASSLAAGTTDTQYF

clone_size: -
d_call: -
j_call: TRBJ1-5
v_call: TRBV20-1
cdr3_nt: TGCAGTGCTCGGCCCCGAAGAGGGGGAGGCAATCAGCCCCAGCATTTT
cdr3_aa: CSARPRRGGGNQPQHF

clone_size: -
d_call: -
j_call: TRBJ1-1
v_call: TRBV12-3/TRBV12-4
cdr3_nt: TGTGCCAGCAGTTTGGGACTGTTGAACACTGAAGCTTTCTTT
cdr3_aa: CASSLGLLNTEAFF

clone_size: medium-sized
d_call: -
j_call: TRBJ1-2
v_call: TRBV19
cdr3_nt: TGTGCCAGTGGCAAACAGGGACGACTTAACTATGGCTACACCTTC
cdr3_aa: CASGKQGRLNYGYTF

clone_size: few
d_call: -
j_call: TRBJ2-3
v_call: TRBV14
cdr3_nt: TGTGCCAGCAGCGGGCGAGCCCCGGATACGCAGTATTTT
cdr3_aa: CASSGRAPDTQYF

clone_size: few
d_call: TRBD1
j_call: TRBJ1-5
v_call: TRBV19
cdr3_nt: TGTGCCAGCAGCTTTACAACAGGGGGCGGCGGCCCGGGTCAGCCCCAGCATTTT
cdr3_aa: CASSFTTGGGGPGQPQHF

clone_size: medium-sized
d_call: TRBD1
j_call: TRBJ1-4
v_call: TRBV6-5
cdr3_nt: TGTGCCAGCAGTTACGGCACGGGACAGCGTAATGAAAAACTGTTTTTT
cdr3_aa: CASSYGTGQRNEKLFF